A selection of T cell receptor beta chains follows, all from one sample in a study of a mutant IDH1 vaccine in newly diagnosed glioma. Antigen specificity for these receptors is unknown. The repertoire was sequenced with immunoSEQ multiplex PCR; TCRdb's copy has only in-frame clones and lacks some. The sample includes 30,000 or so clones, 79% of them seen just once. Sequencing was performed on PBMCs, taken from a glioma patient whose treatment included an IDH1 peptide vaccine. Receptors were obtained from a woman aged 25-40 years with glioma. Some clones in this sample may be carry-over from other donors' samples. CDR3s include the opening cysteine and the closing phenylalanine or tryptophan. The D gene is left open where the match is weak. The size field is filled for only some rows; it gives once, few, many or a size class.

v_gene	abundance	d_gene	j_gene	CDR3aa	CDR3nt
TRBV7-9	few	-	TRBJ1-1	CASSLREYTEAFF	TGTGCCAGCAGCTTAAGGGAGTACACTGAAGCTTTCTTT
TRBV5-4	once	TRBD1	TRBJ2-6	CASRGQTDPSGANVLTF	TGTGCCAGCAGGGGACAGACGGACCCCTCTGGGGCCAACGTCCTGACTTTC
TRBV2	-	-	TRBJ2-1	CAHSEWRSSYNEQFF	TGTGCCCACAGTGAGTGGCGCAGCTCCTACAATGAGCAGTTCTTC
TRBV20-1	-	-	TRBJ2-1	CSAGPTNEQFF	TGCAGTGCGGGGCCTACCAATGAGCAGTTCTTC
TRBV30	once	TRBD1	TRBJ2-1	CAYSGTGAPLYNEQFF	TGTGCCTATTCCGGGACAGGGGCTCCCCTCTACAATGAGCAGTTCTTC
TRBV6-5	-	-	TRBJ2-6	CASSAWGANVLTF	TGTGCCAGCAGTGCCTGGGGGGCCAACGTCCTGACTTTC
TRBV5-6	-	-	TRBJ1-1	CASSRQWTEAFF	TGTGCCAGCAGCCGCCAGTGGACTGAAGCTTTCTTT
TRBV30	once	-	TRBJ2-7	CAWSVQGTYEQYF	TGTGCCTGGAGTGTGCAGGGGACCTACGAGCAGTACTTC
TRBV29-1	-	-	TRBJ2-6	CSVGVGSGANVLTF	TGCAGCGTTGGCGTGGGCTCTGGGGCCAACGTCCTGACTTTC
TRBV2	-	-	TRBJ2-7	CASSDRGSSYEQYF	TGTGCCAGCAGTGACCGGGGCAGTTCCTACGAGCAGTACTTC
TRBV4-1	-	-	TRBJ2-7	CASSQDRVPPRQYF	TGCGCCAGCAGCCAAGACAGGGTTCCCCCACGGCAGTACTTC
TRBV7-9	-	-	TRBJ1-4	CASSLAGADLLGWNEKLFF	TGTGCCAGCAGCTTGGCGGGGGCGGACCTCCTGGGGTGGAATGAAAAACTGTTTTTT
TRBV30	-	-	TRBJ1-6	CAWENSPLHF	TGTGCCTGGGAGAATTCACCCCTCCACTTT
TRBV9	-	TRBD2	TRBJ2-3	CASSTTSGRGDTQYF	TGTGCCAGCAGCACGACTAGCGGGAGAGGAGATACGCAGTATTTT
TRBV5-4	-	TRBD2	TRBJ2-7	CASSKTSGPPYEQYF	TGTGCCAGCAGCAAGACTAGCGGGCCCCCCTACGAGCAGTACTTC
TRBV6-1	-	-	TRBJ1-2	CASSEGPNYGYTF	TGTGCCAGCAGTGAAGGTCCTAACTATGGCTACACCTTC
TRBV5-1	-	-	TRBJ1-4	CASSLSAGAINEKLFF	TGCGCCAGCAGCTTGTCGGCTGGAGCCATTAATGAAAAACTGTTTTTT
TRBV2	-	-	TRBJ2-1	CASSETRGRFF	TGTGCCAGCAGTGAAACTCGAGGGAGATTCTTC
TRBV29-1	-	-	TRBJ2-7	CSVEAGRDAYEQYF	TGCAGCGTTGAAGCTGGACGGGATGCCTACGAGCAGTACTTC
TRBV4-1	-	-	TRBJ2-5	CASSPLRFETQYF	TGCGCCAGCAGCCCCCTTCGCTTTGAGACCCAGTACTTC
TRBV7-2	-	-	TRBJ2-2	CASTPGLVGGLFF	TGTGCCAGCACCCCAGGTCTGGTAGGCGGGCTGTTTTTT
TRBV28	-	TRBD2	TRBJ2-2	CASSPRLAANTGELFF	TGTGCCAGCAGTCCCCGACTAGCGGCGAACACCGGGGAGCTGTTTTTT
TRBV19	medium-sized	-	TRBJ1-5	CASSIGVSQPQHF	TGTGCCAGTAGTATAGGGGTCAGTCAGCCCCAGCATTTT
TRBV29-1	-	-	TRBJ1-4	CSVGGAGEKLFF	TGCAGCGTCGGGGGGGCCGGGGAAAAACTGTTTTTT
TRBV7-9	-	-	TRBJ2-1	CASRSRTLQNEQFF	TGTGCCAGCAGGTCGCGGACGCTACAAAATGAGCAGTTCTTC
TRBV19	-	TRBD1	TRBJ1-5	CASSDRGYSNQPQHF	TGTGCCAGTAGTGACAGGGGATATAGCAATCAGCCCCAGCATTTT
TRBV2	-	-	TRBJ2-3	CASRAEPDTQYF	TGTGCCAGCAGGGCGGAACCGGATACGCAGTATTTT
TRBV7-2	-	-	TRBJ2-3	CASSLAGGDTQYF	TGTGCCAGCAGCTTAGCCGGGGGAGATACGCAGTATTTT
TRBV21-1	-	-	TRBJ1-1	CASRRRAGNTEAFF	TGTGCCAGCAGGCGGCGGGCCGGGAACACTGAAGCTTTCTTT
TRBV5-6	-	-	TRBJ1-1	CASSYNRALGEAFF	TGTGCCAGCAGCTACAACAGGGCTTTGGGTGAAGCTTTCTTT
TRBV7-9	-	TRBD1	TRBJ1-2	CASRGWDSEIYGYTF	TGTGCCAGCAGGGGTTGGGACAGCGAGATCTATGGCTACACCTTC
TRBV29-1	-	-	TRBJ2-2	CSVRVTGELFF	TGCAGCGTCAGGGTCACCGGGGAGCTGTTTTTT
TRBV7-9	-	-	TRBJ1-1	CASSLTHRSATEAFF	TGTGCCAGCAGCTTGACCCACAGGTCCGCCACTGAAGCTTTCTTT
TRBV5-1	-	TRBD2	TRBJ2-5	CASSSLAGGLSETQYF	TGCGCCAGCAGCTCGTTAGCGGGAGGGCTTTCAGAGACCCAGTACTTC
TRBV2	medium-sized	-	TRBJ1-1	CASSSNPDGSNTEAFF	TGTGCCAGCAGTAGTAACCCGGACGGTTCGAACACTGAAGCTTTCTTT
TRBV7-8	-	-	TRBJ1-4	CASSQREGVNEKLFF	TGTGCCAGCAGCCAAAGGGAGGGTGTTAATGAAAAACTGTTTTTT
TRBV6-5	-	TRBD1	TRBJ1-1	CASRDGQGPEAFF	TGTGCCAGCAGGGACGGACAGGGCCCTGAAGCTTTCTTT
TRBV14	-	TRBD2	TRBJ2-1	CASSQDLGEGFGVADYNEQFF	TGTGCCAGCAGCCAAGATCTGGGGGAGGGTTTCGGTGTAGCGGACTACAATGAGCAGTTCTTC
TRBV11-3	-	TRBD2	TRBJ2-2	CASRSREEGTGELFF	TGTGCCAGCAGATCGCGGGAGGAGGGCACCGGGGAGCTGTTTTTT
TRBV12-5	once	-	TRBJ2-7	CASGFTDSSYEQYF	TGTGCTAGTGGTTTTACAGATTCCTCCTACGAGCAGTACTTC
TRBV4-1	-	-	TRBJ2-3	CASSQVLLAGDTQYF	TGCGCCAGCAGCCAAGTTCTACTAGCAGGAGATACGCAGTATTTT
TRBV27	-	-	TRBJ1-5	CASRSQGTAQHF	TGTGCCAGCAGATCTCAGGGAACCGCCCAGCATTTT
TRBV27	-	TRBD2	TRBJ2-7	CASSFGGDEQYF	TGTGCCAGCAGTTTTGGGGGGGACGAGCAGTACTTC
TRBV6-5	-	-	TRBJ1-2	CASSYSRQGNYGYTF	TGTGCCAGCAGTTACTCTAGGCAGGGCAACTATGGCTACACCTTC
TRBV25-1	-	-	TRBJ2-3	CASSEYIGSDTQYF	TGTGCCAGCAGTGAATATATAGGCTCAGATACGCAGTATTTT